This entry concerns a single T cell receptor beta chain. Its target is unknown. The sample belongs to a study of T cell responses to AZD1222 COVID-19 vaccine. Generated by immunoSEQ multiplex PCR, the TCRdb table keeps only in-frame clones and is missing some. The sample lists some 120,000 clones, 85% occurring once. Overall study results and limits: Donors were chiefly white British, with a greater number of females, and clonal diversity was perhaps underestimated. The number of AZD1222 recipients seropositive at baseline was only five to seven.

J was trimmed by 2 bases and V by 7 bases; bases with no gene match: 1. Germline CDR1 LNHDA, CDR2 SQIVND (reference sequence). The CDR3 totals 13 residues. It was second doses at about 4 or about 12 weeks that were pooled. The genes are TRBV19 and TRBJ1-3, with TRBD1 identical over 8 bases. Sequencing was performed on peripheral blood, taken 28 days after the second AZD1222 dose. This receptor was obtained from an adult who received the AZD1222 COVID-19 vaccine. CDR3 coding DNA: TGTGCCAGTAAACAGGGGGCTGGAAACACCATATATTTT. Protein sequence: CASKQGAGNTIYF.